This T cell receptor beta chain was observed in a study of metastatic and nonmetastatic thyroid tumors. Study details: A comparison of repertoires was made across blood and tumor or nodule tissue from malignant and benign thyroid patients.

All patients were untreated before thyroid surgery. The CDR3 consists of 15 residues. CDR1 and CDR2 from the germline V gene are MGHRA and YSYEKL. V was clipped by 4 bases and J by 3 bases, with 16 bases between them. This clone rates as medium-sized (0.01 to 0.1%). TCRdb called clones again from the PCR reads with MiXCR. This table has around 41,000 clones, over 25% appearing once. V usage is TRBV4-1 and J usage is TRBJ2-7; possibly TRBD2 for D (6 bases). This sequence was found in a male donor with papillary thyroid cancer or a benign thyroid nodule (not recorded which). Some clones in this sample may be carry-over from other donors' samples. The specimen was blood. Here the CDR3 reads CASSRVLGLDYEQYF. CDR3 in DNA: TGCGCCAGCAGCCGCGTTCTGGGACTTGACTACGAGCAGTACTTC.